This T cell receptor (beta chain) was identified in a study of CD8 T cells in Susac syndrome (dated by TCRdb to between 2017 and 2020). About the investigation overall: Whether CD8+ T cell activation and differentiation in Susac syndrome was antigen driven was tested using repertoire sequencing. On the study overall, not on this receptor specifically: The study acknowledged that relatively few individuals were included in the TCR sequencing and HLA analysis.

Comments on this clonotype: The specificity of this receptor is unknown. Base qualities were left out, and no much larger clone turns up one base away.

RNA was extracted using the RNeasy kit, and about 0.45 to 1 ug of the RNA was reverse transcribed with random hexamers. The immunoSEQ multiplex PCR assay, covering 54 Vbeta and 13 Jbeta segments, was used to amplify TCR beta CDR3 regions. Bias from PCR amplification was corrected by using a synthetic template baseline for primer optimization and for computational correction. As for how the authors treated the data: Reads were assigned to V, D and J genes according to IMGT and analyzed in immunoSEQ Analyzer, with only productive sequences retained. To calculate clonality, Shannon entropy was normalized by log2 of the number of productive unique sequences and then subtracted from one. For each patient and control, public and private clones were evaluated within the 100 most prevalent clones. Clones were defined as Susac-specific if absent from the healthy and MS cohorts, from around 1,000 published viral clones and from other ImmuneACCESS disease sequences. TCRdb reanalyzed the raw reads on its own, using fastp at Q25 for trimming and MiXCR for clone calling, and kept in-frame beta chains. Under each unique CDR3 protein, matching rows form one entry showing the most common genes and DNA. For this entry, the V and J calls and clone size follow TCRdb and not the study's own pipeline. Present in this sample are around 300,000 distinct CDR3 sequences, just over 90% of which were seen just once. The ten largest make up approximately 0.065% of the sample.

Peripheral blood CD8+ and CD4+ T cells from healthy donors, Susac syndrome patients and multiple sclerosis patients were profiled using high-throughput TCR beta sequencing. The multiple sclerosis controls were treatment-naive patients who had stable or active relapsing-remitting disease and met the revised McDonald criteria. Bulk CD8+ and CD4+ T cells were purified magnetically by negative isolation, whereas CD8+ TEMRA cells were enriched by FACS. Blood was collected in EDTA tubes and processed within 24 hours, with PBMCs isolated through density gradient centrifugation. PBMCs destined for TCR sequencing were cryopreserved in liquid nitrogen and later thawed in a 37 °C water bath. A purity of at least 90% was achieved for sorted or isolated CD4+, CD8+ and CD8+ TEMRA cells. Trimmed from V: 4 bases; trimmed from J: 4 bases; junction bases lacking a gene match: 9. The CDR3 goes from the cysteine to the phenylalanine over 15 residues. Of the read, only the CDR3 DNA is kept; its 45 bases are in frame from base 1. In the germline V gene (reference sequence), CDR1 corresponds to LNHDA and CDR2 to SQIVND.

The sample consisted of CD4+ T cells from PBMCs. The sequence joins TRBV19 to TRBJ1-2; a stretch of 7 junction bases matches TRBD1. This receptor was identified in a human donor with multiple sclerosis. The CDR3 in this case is CASSRDRDFVYGYTF. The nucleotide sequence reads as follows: TGTGCCAGTAGTAGAGACAGGGATTTTGTCTATGGCTACACCTTC.